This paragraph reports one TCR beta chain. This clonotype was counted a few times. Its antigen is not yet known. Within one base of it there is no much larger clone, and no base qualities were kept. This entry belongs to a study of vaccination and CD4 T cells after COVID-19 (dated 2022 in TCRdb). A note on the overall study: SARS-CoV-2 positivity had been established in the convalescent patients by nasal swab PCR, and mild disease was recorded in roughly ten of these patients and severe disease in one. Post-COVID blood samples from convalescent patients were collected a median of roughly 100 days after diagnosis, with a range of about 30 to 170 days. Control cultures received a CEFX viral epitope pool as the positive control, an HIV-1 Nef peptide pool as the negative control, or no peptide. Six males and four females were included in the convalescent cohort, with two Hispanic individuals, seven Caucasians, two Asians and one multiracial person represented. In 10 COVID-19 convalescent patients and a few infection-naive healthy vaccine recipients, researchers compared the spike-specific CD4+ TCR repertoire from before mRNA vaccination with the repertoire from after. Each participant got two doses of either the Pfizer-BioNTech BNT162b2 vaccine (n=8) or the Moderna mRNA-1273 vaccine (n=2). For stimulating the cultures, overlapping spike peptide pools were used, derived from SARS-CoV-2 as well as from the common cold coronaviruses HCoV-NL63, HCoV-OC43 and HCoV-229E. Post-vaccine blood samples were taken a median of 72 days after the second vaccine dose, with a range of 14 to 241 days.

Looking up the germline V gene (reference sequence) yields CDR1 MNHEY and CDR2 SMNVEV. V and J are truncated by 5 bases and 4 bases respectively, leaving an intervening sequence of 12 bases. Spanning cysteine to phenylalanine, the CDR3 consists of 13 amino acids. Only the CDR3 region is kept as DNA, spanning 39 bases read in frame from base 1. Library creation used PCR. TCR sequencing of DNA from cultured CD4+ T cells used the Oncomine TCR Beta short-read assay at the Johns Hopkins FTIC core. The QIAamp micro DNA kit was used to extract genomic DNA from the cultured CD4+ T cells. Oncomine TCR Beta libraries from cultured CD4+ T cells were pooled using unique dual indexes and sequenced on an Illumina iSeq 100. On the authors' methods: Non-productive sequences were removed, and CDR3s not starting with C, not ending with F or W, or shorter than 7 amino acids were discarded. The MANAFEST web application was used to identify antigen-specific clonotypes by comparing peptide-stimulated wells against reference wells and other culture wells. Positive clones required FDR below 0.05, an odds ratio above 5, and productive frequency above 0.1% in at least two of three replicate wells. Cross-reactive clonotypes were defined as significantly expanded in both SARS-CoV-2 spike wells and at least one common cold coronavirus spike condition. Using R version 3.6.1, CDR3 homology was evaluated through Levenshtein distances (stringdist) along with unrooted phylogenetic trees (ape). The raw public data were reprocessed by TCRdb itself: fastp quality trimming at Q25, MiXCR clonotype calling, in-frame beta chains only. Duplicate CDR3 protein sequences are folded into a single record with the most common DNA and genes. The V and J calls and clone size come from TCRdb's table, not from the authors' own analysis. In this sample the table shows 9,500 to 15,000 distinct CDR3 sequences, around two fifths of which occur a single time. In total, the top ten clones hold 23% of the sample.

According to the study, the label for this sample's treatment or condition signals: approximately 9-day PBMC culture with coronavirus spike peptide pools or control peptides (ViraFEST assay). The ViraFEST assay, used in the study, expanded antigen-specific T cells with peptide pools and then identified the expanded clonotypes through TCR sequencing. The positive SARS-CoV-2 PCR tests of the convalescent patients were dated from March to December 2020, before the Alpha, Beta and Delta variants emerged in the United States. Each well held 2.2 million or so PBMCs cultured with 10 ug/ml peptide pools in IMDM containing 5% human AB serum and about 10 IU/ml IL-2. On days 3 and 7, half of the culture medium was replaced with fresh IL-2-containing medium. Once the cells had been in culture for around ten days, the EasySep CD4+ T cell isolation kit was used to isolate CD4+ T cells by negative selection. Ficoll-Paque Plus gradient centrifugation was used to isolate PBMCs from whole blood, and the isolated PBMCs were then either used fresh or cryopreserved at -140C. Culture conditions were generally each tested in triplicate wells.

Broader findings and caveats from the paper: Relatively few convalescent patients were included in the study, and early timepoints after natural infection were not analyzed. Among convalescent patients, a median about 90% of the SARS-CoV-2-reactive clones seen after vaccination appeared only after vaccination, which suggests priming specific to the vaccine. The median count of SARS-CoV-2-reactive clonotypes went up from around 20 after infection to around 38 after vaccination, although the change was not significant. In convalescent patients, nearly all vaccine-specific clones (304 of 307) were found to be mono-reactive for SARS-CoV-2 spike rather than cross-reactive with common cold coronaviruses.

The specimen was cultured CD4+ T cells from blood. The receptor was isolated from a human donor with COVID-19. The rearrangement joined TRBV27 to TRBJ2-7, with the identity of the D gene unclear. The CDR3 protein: CASSGQHEYEQYF. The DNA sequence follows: TGTGCCAGCAGTGGCCAACATGAATACGAGCAGTACTTC.